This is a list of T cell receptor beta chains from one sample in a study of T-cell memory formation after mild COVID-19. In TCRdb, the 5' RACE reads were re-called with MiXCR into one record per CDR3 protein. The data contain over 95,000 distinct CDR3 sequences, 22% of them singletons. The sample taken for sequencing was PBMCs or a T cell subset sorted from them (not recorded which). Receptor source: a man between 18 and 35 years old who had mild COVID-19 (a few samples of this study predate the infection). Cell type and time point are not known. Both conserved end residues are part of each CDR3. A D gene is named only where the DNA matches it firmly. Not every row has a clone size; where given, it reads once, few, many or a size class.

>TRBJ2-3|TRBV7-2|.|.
TGTGCCAGCAGCTTAGTTTTCTGGACGGCGAGCACAGATACGCAGTATTTT
CASSLVFWTASTDTQYF
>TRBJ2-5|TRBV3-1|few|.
TGTGCCAGCAGCCGGGGGACGGTGAGCGGGCCGCGAAGGGAGACCCAGTACTTC
CASSRGTVSGPRRETQYF
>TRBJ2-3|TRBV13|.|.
TGTGCCAGCAGCTATGGCAGAGGTAGGACAGATACGCAGTATTTT
CASSYGRGRTDTQYF
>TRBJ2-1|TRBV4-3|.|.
TGCGCCAGCAGCCAAGACCCCAGTGGAAATGAGCAGTTCTTC
CASSQDPSGNEQFF
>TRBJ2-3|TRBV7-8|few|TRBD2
TGTGCCAGCAGCGATAGCGGGGCGGCGGATACGCAGTATTTT
CASSDSGAADTQYF
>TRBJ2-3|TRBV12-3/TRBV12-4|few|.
TGTGCCAGCAGTTTCGGCCGTGACACAGATACGCAGTATTTT
CASSFGRDTDTQYF
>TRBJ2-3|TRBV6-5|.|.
TGTGCCAGCAGTTCCGGACGGGTGGACTTCACAGATACGCAGTATTTT
CASSSGRVDFTDTQYF
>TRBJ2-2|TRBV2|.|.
TGTGCCAGCAGTGATTGGTCAGGGGACACCGGGGAGCTGTTTTTT
CASSDWSGDTGELFF
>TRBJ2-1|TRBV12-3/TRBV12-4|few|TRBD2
TGTGCCAGCAGTCCCAAGCGGGGTCCTAACAATGAGCAGTTCTTC
CASSPKRGPNNEQFF
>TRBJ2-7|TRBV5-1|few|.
TGCGCCAGCAGCTTGGGTGGGGAATACTACGAGCAGTACTTC
CASSLGGEYYEQYF
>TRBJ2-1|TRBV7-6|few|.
TGTGCCAGCAGTTCACGAGACAGTAATGAGCAGTTCTTC
CASSSRDSNEQFF
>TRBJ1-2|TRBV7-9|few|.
TGTGCCAGCAGCTCCCACGATCCTAGAACCTACACCTTC
CASSSHDPRTYTF
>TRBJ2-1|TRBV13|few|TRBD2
TGTGCCAGCAGCGCGGGACTAGCGGGGATCTATGAGCAGTTCTTC
CASSAGLAGIYEQFF
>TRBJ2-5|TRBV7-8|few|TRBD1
TGTGCCAGCAGCTCAACTCCGGGACAGGGGGGAGAGACCCAGTACTTC
CASSSTPGQGGETQYF
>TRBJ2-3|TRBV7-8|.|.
TGTGCCAGCAGCTTAGGCTCGGGGGGCCCCACAGATACGCAGTATTTT
CASSLGSGGPTDTQYF
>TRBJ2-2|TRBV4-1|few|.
TGCGCCAGCAGCCAAGATCCTGGCGGGGAGCTGTTTTTT
CASSQDPGGELFF
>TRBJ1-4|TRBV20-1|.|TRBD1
TGCAGTGCTAGAAGACAGGGGACGGTGGAAAAACTGTTTTTT
CSARRQGTVEKLFF
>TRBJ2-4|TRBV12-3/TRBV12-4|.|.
TGTGCCAGCAGTCCGGACCTGCGACTGTACTTC
CASSPDLRLYF
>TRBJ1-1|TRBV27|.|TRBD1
TGTGCCAGCAGTGCGGGACAGAGTGAAGCTTTCTTT
CASSAGQSEAFF
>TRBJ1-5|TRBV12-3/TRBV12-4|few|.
TGTGCCAGCAGTCAGGGGTTAAATCAGCCCCAGCATTTT
CASSQGLNQPQHF
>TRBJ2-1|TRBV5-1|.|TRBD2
TGCGCCAGCAGCCAGGGACTAGCGGGGGTTGAGCAGTTCTTC
CASSQGLAGVEQFF
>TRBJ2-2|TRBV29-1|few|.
TGCAGCGTTGAAGAAGGTCTCCCCGGGGAGCTGTTTTTT
CSVEEGLPGELFF
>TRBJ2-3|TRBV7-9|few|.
TGTGCCAGCAGCTTGAGGGCCCCCGATACGCAGTATTTT
CASSLRAPDTQYF
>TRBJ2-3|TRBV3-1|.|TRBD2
TGTGCCAGCAGCCATTCTGGCGGGGGGGACACAGATACGCAGTATTTT
CASSHSGGGDTDTQYF
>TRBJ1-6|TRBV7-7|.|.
TGTGCCAGCAGGATAGCCGGGGGGCCACCCCTCCACTTT
CASRIAGGPPLHF
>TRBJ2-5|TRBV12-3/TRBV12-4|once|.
TGTGCCAGCAGTACCTGGGCTGAGGGGGAGACCCAGTACTTC
CASSTWAEGETQYF
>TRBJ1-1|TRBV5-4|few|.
TGTGCCAGCAGCTTGGAGGGGGTGACTGAAGCTTTCTTT
CASSLEGVTEAFF
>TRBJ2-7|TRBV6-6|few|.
TGTGCCAGCAGTTACTCGTCGATCTCCTACGAGCAGTACTTC
CASSYSSISYEQYF
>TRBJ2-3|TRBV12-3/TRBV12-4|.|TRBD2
TGTGCCAGCAGTTTTCGAGCGGGACCACGGGATACGCAGTATTTT
CASSFRAGPRDTQYF
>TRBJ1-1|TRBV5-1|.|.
TGCGCCAGCAGCTTGACCCCGCCGCGGCAGACCATGAACACTGAAGCTTTCTTT
CASSLTPPRQTMNTEAFF
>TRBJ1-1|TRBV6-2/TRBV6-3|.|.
TGTGCCAGCGCGTACTCTGAAGCTTTCTTT
CASAYSEAFF
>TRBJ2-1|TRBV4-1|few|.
TGCGCCAGCAGCCAAGATTTGAGGGCGGTTGAGCAGTTCTTC
CASSQDLRAVEQFF
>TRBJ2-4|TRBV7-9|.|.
TGTGCCAGCAGCTTAGGAGTAGGTGTCGCACCCCACGCCAAAAACATTCAGTACTTC
CASSLGVGVAPHAKNIQYF
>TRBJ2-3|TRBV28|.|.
TGTGCCAGCAGTTTAGCGTCCAGGGTAACCTCTTTTACGCAGTATTTT
CASSLASRVTSFTQYF
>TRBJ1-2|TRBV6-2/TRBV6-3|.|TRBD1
TGTGCCAGCAGTTGGGACAGGGAGAACTATGGCTACACCTTC
CASSWDRENYGYTF
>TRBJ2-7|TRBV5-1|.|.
TGCGCCAGCAGCCCCTCGGGGAACGAGCAGTACTTC
CASSPSGNEQYF
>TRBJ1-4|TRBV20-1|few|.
TGCAGTGCTAGAGATTTTGAGGGTACTAATGAAAAACTGTTTTTT
CSARDFEGTNEKLFF
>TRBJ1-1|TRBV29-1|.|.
TGCAGCGTTGATGGCCATTTTGACACTGAAGCTTTCTTT
CSVDGHFDTEAFF
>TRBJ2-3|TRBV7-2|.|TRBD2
TGTGCCAGCAGCCCCCCCGACGGATGGCAGCGGGGGTGGGACACAGATACGCAGTATTTT
CASSPPDGWQRGWDTDTQYF
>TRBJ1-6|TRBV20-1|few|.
TGCAGTGCTAGAGATCGGGACTTCCGAAATTCACCCCTCCACTTT
CSARDRDFRNSPLHF
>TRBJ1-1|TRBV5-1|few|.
TGCGCCAGCAGCTTGAGCGACGCGAACACTGAAGCTTTCTTT
CASSLSDANTEAFF
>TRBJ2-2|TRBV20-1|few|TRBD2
TGCAGTGCTAGAGTATGGACTAGCGGGGGCGAATACACCGGGGAGCTGTTTTTT
CSARVWTSGGEYTGELFF
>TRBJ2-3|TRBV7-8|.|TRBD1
TGTGCCAGCAGCCCCCGGGACAGGGTCCCAGATACGCAGTATTTT
CASSPRDRVPDTQYF
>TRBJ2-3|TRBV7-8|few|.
TGTGCCAGCAGCAGTAGCCGGGACACTTACACAGATACGCAGTATTTT
CASSSSRDTYTDTQYF
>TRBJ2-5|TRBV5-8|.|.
TGTGCCAGCAGCTTGGCGTTGGGGGGCCAAGAGACCCAGTACTTC
CASSLALGGQETQYF
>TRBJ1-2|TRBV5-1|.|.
TGCGCCAGCAGCCCATCAGGATGGGCAGAGGTTAAGTCTAGCTATGGCTACACCTTC
CASSPSGWAEVKSSYGYTF
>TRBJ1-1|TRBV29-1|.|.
TGCAGCGTTGAAGTTCGGGGGCGGTCCACTGAAGCTTTCTTT
CSVEVRGRSTEAFF
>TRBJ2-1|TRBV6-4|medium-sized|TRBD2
TGTGCCAGCAGTGGGACTAGCGGAACCTACAATGAGCAGTTCTTC
CASSGTSGTYNEQFF
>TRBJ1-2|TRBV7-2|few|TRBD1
TGTGCCAGCAGCTGGGACAGGGGCGTCGGCTACACCTTC
CASSWDRGVGYTF